This is a list of T cell receptor beta chains from one sample in a study of blood T cell repertoires in COVID-19. Libraries were prepared by immunoSEQ multiplex PCR; TCRdb keeps only in-frame clonotypes and omits some of them. The table lists roughly 250,000 clones, approximately 86% of them singletons. Sequences were obtained from PBMCs or T cells enriched from blood (not recorded which). Receptors were obtained from a woman in her forties with acute COVID-19. Both conserved end residues are part of each CDR3. Fields, in order: clone size, J gene, D gene, V gene, CDR3 protein, CDR3 DNA. D genes are given only for firm matches. For some rows the clone size is stated as once, few or many, or as a class when expanded; others skip it.

NA	TRBJ1-5	TRBD1	TRBV24-1	CATSRTGGVNQPQHF	TGTGCCACCAGTAGGACAGGGGGAGTCAATCAGCCCCAGCATTTT
NA	TRBJ2-1	TRBD2	TRBV11-2	CASSSGTSGQAYNEQFF	TGTGCCAGCAGCTCCGGGACTAGCGGGCAGGCCTACAATGAGCAGTTCTTC
NA	TRBJ1-3	NA	TRBV19	CASSATVSSGNTIYF	TGTGCCAGTAGCGCGACAGTAAGCTCTGGAAACACCATATATTTT
NA	TRBJ2-7	TRBD2	TRBV5-4	CASSGTGLAGTYEQYF	TGTGCCAGCAGCGGGACGGGACTAGCGGGAACCTACGAGCAGTACTTC
once	TRBJ2-3	NA	TRBV5-1	CASSLEGATDTQYF	TGCGCCAGCAGCTTGGAAGGAGCAACAGATACGCAGTATTTT
NA	TRBJ2-7	TRBD1	TRBV9	CASSAQGASSYEQYF	TGTGCCAGCAGTGCACAGGGGGCTTCCTCCTACGAGCAGTACTTC
NA	TRBJ1-5	NA	TRBV29-1	CSVGTGSNQPQHF	TGCAGCGTGGGAACAGGGTCCAATCAGCCCCAGCATTTT
NA	TRBJ2-7	NA	TRBV21-1	CASSKVGRRGGSYEQYF	TGTGCCAGCAGCAAAGTCGGGAGACGGGGGGGATCCTACGAGCAGTACTTC
NA	TRBJ1-5	NA	TRBV27	CASSFIGGASNQPQHF	TGTGCCAGCAGTTTTATCGGGGGGGCCAGCAATCAGCCCCAGCATTTT
NA	TRBJ2-5	NA	TRBV5-1	CASSPTGGSQETQYF	TGCGCCAGCAGTCCTACTGGCGGGTCACAAGAGACCCAGTACTTC
NA	TRBJ2-5	NA	TRBV5-4	CASSPRGYRETQYF	TGTGCCAGCAGCCCTCGAGGGTACCGGGAGACCCAGTACTTC
NA	TRBJ1-6	TRBD1	TRBV6-5	CASASGTENSPLHF	TGTGCCAGCGCATCCGGGACAGAGAATTCACCCCTCCACTTT
NA	TRBJ1-2	TRBD1	TRBV6-5	CASRSHRGLGYGYTF	TGTGCCAGCAGATCCCACAGGGGGCTTGGCTATGGCTACACCTTC
NA	TRBJ2-3	NA	TRBV3-1/TRBV3-2	CASSQGGLEGQYF	TGTGCCAGCAGCCAAGGAGGGCTCGAGGGGCAGTATTTT
NA	TRBJ1-1	TRBD1	TRBV11-2	CASGGQGWTEAFF	TGTGCCAGCGGCGGACAGGGTTGGACTGAAGCTTTCTTT
NA	TRBJ2-7	TRBD2	TRBV7-6	CASSFSSGTSYEQYF	TGTGCCAGCAGCTTCTCTAGCGGGACTTCCTACGAGCAGTACTTC
NA	TRBJ1-2	NA	TRBV5-6	CASSPRDTGYYGYTF	TGTGCCAGCAGCCCTCGGGACACCGGATACTATGGCTACACCTTC
NA	TRBJ1-2	TRBD1	TRBV24-1	CATSDRTGYGYTF	TGTGCCACCAGTGATCGGACAGGTTATGGCTACACCTTC
NA	TRBJ1-4	NA	TRBV19	CASSKTGDNEKLFF	TGTGCCAGTAGTAAGACAGGCGATAATGAAAAACTGTTTTTT
NA	TRBJ2-5	NA	TRBV2	CASSDRQGMGTQYF	TGTGCCAGCAGTGATCGGCAGGGGATGGGGACCCAGTACTTC
NA	TRBJ2-3	TRBD2	TRBV3-1/TRBV3-2	CASRGSGRVTDTQYF	TGTGCCAGCAGGGGGAGCGGGAGGGTAACAGATACGCAGTATTTT
NA	TRBJ1-6	NA	TRBV12-5	CASVPTGDSYNSPLHF	TGTGCTAGTGTCCCGACAGGCGACTCCTATAATTCACCCCTCCACTTT
NA	TRBJ1-3	NA	TRBV7-9	CASSPDKTRFSGNTIYF	TGTGCCAGCAGCCCTGACAAGACCCGATTCTCTGGAAACACCATATATTTT